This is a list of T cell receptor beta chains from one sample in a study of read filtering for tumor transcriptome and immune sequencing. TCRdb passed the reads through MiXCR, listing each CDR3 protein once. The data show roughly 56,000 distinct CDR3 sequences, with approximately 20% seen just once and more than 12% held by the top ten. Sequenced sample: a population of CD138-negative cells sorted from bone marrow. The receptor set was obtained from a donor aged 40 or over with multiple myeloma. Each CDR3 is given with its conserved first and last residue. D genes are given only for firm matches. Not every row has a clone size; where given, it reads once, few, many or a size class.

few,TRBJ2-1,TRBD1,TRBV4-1,TGCGCCAGCAGCCAAGTTCGCGGGACAGGGGTCAATGAGCAGTTCTTC,CASSQVRGTGVNEQFF
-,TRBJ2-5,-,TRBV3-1,TGTGCCAGCAGCCAAGATTGGAGCTTGGAGACCCAGTACTTC,CASSQDWSLETQYF
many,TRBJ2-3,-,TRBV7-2,TGTGCCAGCAGCCCTGGGAGGAGCCCAGATACGCAGTATTTT,CASSPGRSPDTQYF
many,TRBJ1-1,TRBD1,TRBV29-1,TGCAGCGTCGAAAAAGGACAGGTCTTAGTGTCGAACACTGAAGCTTTCTTT,CSVEKGQVLVSNTEAFF
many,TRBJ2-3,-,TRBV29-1,TGCATCACGTGGGGTCGGGATACGCAGTATTTT,CITWGRDTQYF
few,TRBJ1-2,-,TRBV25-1,TGTGCCAGCAGTGAATCCTACTATGGCTACACCTTC,CASSESYYGYTF
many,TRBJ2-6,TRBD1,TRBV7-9,TGTGCCAGCAGGCAACATCGAGACAGGGGAACAATTGGGGCCAACGTCCTGACTTTC,CASRQHRDRGTIGANVLTF
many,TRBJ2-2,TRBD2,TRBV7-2,TGTGCCAGCAGCTTACTAGCGGGGTACACCGGGGAGCTGTTTTTT,CASSLLAGYTGELFF
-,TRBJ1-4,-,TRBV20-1,TGCAGTGTTTTAGAGGTTCCGCAAAAACTGTTTTTT,CSVLEVPQKLFF
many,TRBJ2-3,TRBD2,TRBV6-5,TGTGCCAGCAGACGCCGGACTAGCGGTACAGATACGCAGTATTTT,CASRRRTSGTDTQYF
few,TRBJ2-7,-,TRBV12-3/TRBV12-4,TGTGCCAGCAGCCTGACAGGAAAAACCTACGAGCAGTACTTC,CASSLTGKTYEQYF
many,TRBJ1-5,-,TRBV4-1,TGCGCCAGCAGCCAACCATGGGACCGAGATCAGCCCCAGCATTTT,CASSQPWDRDQPQHF
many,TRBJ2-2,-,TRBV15,TGTGCCACCAGCAGAGATCCGGGGTCCGGGGAGCTGTTTTTT,CATSRDPGSGELFF
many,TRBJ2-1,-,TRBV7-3,TGTGCCAGCAGCTCAAGAGCTTGGGGCAATGAGCAGTTCTTC,CASSSRAWGNEQFF
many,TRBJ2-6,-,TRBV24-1,TGTGCCACCAGTGCCCGGGCCGGGGCCAACGTCCTGACTTTC,CATSARAGANVLTF
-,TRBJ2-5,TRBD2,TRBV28,TGTGCCAGCAGTTTAAGCGGGGGTCAAGAGACCCAGTACTTC,CASSLSGGQETQYF
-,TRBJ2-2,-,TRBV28,TGTGCCAGCAGAAAGGGGTCATCGAACACCGGGGAGCTGTCTTTT,CASRKGSSNTGELSF
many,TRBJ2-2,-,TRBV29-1,TGCAGCGTCGTGGGACTGCTCAACACCGGGGAGCTGTTTTTT,CSVVGLLNTGELFF
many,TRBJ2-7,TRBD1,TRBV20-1,TGCAGTGCTAGAGCCGGGACAGGGGGCGACGAGCAGTACTTC,CSARAGTGGDEQYF
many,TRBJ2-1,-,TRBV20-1,TGCAGTGCTAGGACTAGTTGGAATGAGCAGTTCTTC,CSARTSWNEQFF
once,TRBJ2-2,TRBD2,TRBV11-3,TGTGCCAGCAGCTTCGGGACTAGCGGGAGGAGGGGGGAGCTGTTTTTT,CASSFGTSGRRGELFF
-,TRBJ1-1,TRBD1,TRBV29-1,TGCAGCGTTGGACAGGGGACTGAAGCTTTCTTT,CSVGQGTEAFF
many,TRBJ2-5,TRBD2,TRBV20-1,TGCAGTGCTAGTGGGCTAGCGGGGGATATCCAAGAGACCCAGTACTTC,CSASGLAGDIQETQYF
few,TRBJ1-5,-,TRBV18,TGTGCCAGCTCACCGGCGGGTTTGGGGCCCCAGCATTTT,CASSPAGLGPQHF